These T cell receptor beta chains were read from a single sample in a study of CD4 and CD8 cells across lung adenocarcinoma regions. In TCRdb, the PCR reads were re-called with MiXCR into one record per CDR3 protein. The sample comprises about 12,000 distinct CDR3 sequences, approximately 50% of which are singletons, and over 25% rests with the top ten. The material sequenced was CD8+ T cells from the margin of a lung tumor. The source is a male donor with lung adenocarcinoma. The CD4 and CD8 labels of this study may be unreliable. Both conserved end residues are part of each CDR3. The D gene is left open where the match is weak. Part of the rows lack a size; the others show once, few, many or a class for expanded clones.

V gene	J gene	clone size	D gene	CDR3 DNA	CDR3 protein
TRBV6-1	TRBJ2-4	-	-	TGTGCCAGCATAATGGGGGGCAAAGACATTCAGTATTTC	CASIMGGKDIQYF
TRBV27	TRBJ2-4	-	-	TGTGCCAGGGGGTTGGGGGGCCATGGCGGGGACATCCAGTACTTC	CARGLGGHGGDIQYF
TRBV27	TRBJ2-5	-	-	TGTGCCAGCAGTGGCAGGGGGGCAAAGACCCAGTACTTC	CASSGRGAKTQYF
TRBV6-1	TRBJ2-1	medium-sized	-	TGTGCCAGCAGTGAAGCCCGGTATGTACCCTACAATGAGCAGTTCTTC	CASSEARYVPYNEQFF
TRBV6-5	TRBJ2-6	-	-	TGTGCCAGCAGTTACAGGTCGGACAACTCTGGGGCCAACGTCCTGACTTTC	CASSYRSDNSGANVLTF
TRBV10-3	TRBJ2-5	-	-	TGTGGTGCCGGGCTCGGGCGGCGTGACCAAGAGACCCAGTACTTC	CGAGLGRRDQETQYF
TRBV6-5	TRBJ2-2	-	-	TGTGCCAGCAGTTACGGCTGTTCAACCTCCAGGGAGCTGTTCTTT	CASSYGCSTSRELFF
TRBV27	TRBJ2-3	once	-	TGTGCCAGCAGCCTTAGAAGCACAAATACGCAGTACTTT	CASSLRSTNTQYF
TRBV27	TRBJ2-3	-	-	TGTGCCAGCAGTTCACGACTAGGGGGTGGCACAGATACGCAGTACTTT	CASSSRLGGGTDTQYF
TRBV20-1	TRBJ2-1	once	-	TGCAGTGCCCAGCGCCAGGCCGCCTACAATGAGCAGTTCTTC	CSAQRQAAYNEQFF
TRBV6-1	TRBJ2-1	-	-	TGTGCCAGCAGTAAGGGACGCTACAATGCGCAGTTCTTC	CASSKGRYNAQFF
TRBV12-3/TRBV12-4	TRBJ2-7	medium-sized	-	TGTGCCAGCAGTTTTGGGTCAGGGAACTACGAGCAGTACTTC	CASSFGSGNYEQYF
TRBV6-1	TRBJ2-1	-	TRBD1	TGTGCCAGCATTGCGCAGGGGGCGGGTGGGCAGTTCTTC	CASIAQGAGGQFF
TRBV23-1	TRBJ2-1	-	-	TGCGCCCATATGCGGGTTGAGCAGTTCTTC	CAHMRVEQFF